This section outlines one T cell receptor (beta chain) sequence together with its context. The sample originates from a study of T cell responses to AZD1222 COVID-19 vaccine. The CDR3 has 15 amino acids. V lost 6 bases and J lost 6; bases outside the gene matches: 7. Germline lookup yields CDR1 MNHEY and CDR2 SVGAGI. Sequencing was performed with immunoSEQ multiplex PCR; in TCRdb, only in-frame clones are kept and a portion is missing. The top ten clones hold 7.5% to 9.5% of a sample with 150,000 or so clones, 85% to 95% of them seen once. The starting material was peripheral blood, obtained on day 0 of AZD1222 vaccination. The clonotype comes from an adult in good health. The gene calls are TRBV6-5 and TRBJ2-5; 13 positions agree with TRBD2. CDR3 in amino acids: CASSIGTSGVKTQYF. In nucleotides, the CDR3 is TGTGCCAGCAGCATCGGGACTAGCGGGGTTAAGACCCAGTACTTC.